The 20 T cell receptor beta chains given below trace back to one sample, sequenced in a study of T cells expressing NK-cell markers. Reprocessing the 5' RACE reads, TCRdb reports a single entry for every CDR3 protein and omits DNA. Here the sample table reports roughly 380,000 distinct CDR3 sequences. The sequenced sample consisted of blood T cells: a sorted CD56 or NKG2C T cell subset, CD4+ or CD8+ T cells, or bulk PBMC T cells (not recorded which). The source is a man aged 18-69 years in good health.

The CDR3 is CASRRSRWNYEQYF. V is TRBV2 and J is TRBJ2-7. The germline V gene encodes CDR1 SNHLY and CDR2 FYNNEI. The CDR3 consists of 14 residues.

CDR3 sequence reads: CASSFRDYDTDTQYF. The rearrangement joins TRBV5-6 to TRBJ2-3; TCRdb's assignment of TRBD2 cannot be checked, as there is no DNA. The CDR3 loop spans 15 amino acids. Germline CDR1 reads SGHDT; CDR2 reads YYEEEE. The whole variable domain, remainder taken from reference TRBV5-6 and TRBJ2-3, is DAGVTQSPTHLIKTRGQQVTLRCSPKSGHDTVSWYQQALGQGPQFIFQYYEEEERQRGNFPDRFSGHQFPNYSSELNVNALLLGDSALYLCASSFRDYDTDTQYFGPGTRLTVL.

CDR3 amino acids: CASRRGGPEDTQYF. This sequence joins TRBV5-1 and TRBJ2-3; the TCRdb call, TRBD1, lacks DNA for checking. Germline V gene lookup returns CDR1 SGHRS and CDR2 YFSETQ. This CDR3 comprises 14 residues.

V usage is TRBV3-1 and J usage is TRBJ1-3; TCRdb's D call of TRBD1 is untestable without DNA. The CDR3 is 17 residues long. Germline CDR1 is LGHDT and CDR2 is YNNKEL (reference sequence). CDR3 amino acids: CASSQADRFVSKNTIYF.

The gene calls are TRBV3-1 and TRBJ1-4. Per germline, CDR1 LGHDT and CDR2 YNNKEL (reference sequence). This CDR3 has 13 residues. This CDR3 is CASSQYNRPKLFF.

The rearrangement joins TRBV24-1 to TRBJ2-5; TCRdb's D call, TRBD2, is unchecked because there is no DNA. CDR1 and CDR2 from the germline V gene are KGHDR and SFDVKD. The CDR3 is made up of 14 amino acids. Here the CDR3 reads CATSDPGGAETQYF.

The V and J genes are TRBV4-2 and TRBJ1-5; no DNA is available, so the TRBD1 call from TCRdb remains unchecked. CDR3 length: 17 residues. Germline V gene sequence: CDR1 LGHNA, CDR2 YNFKEQ. This CDR3 reads CASSQVGKGRSNQPQHF.

J is TRBJ2-1 and V is TRBV4-1; as DNA is missing, the TRBD1 call by TCRdb cannot be tested. The germline V gene has CDR1 MGHRA and CDR2 YSYEKL. CDR3 length equals 14 residues. The CDR3 sequence is CASSQGGTYNEQFF.

The gene calls are TRBV19 and TRBJ2-2; TCRdb outputs TRBD1, but without DNA this stays unchecked. Germline loops: CDR1 LNHDA, CDR2 SQIVND (reference sequence). The CDR3 extends over 15 amino acids. CDR3 loop: CASTAPGGRDGELFF.

The chain recombines TRBV20-1 with TRBJ1-6; TCRdb picks TRBD1, but there is no DNA to check that call. The CDR3 runs to 14 residues. Germline V gene sequence: CDR1 DFQATT, CDR2 SNEGSKA (reference sequence). This CDR3 is CSAATGGFNSPLHF.

V and J are TRBV11-3 and TRBJ2-2. The CDR3 has 14 residues. Germline loops: CDR1 SGHNT, CDR2 YENEEA. CDR3 sequence reads: CASSLRRNTGELFF.

The V and J genes are TRBV9 and TRBJ1-4; with no DNA, the TCRdb D assignment of TRBD1 cannot be verified. Per germline, CDR1 SGDLS and CDR2 YYNGEE. This CDR3 spans 15 amino acids. CDR3 in amino acids: CASSVDMGPNEKLFF.

The CDR3 reads CASLDPRGHNRYEQYF. This chain connects TRBV28 to TRBJ2-7; TCRdb designates TRBD1, a call that cannot be tested without DNA. Germline V lookup: CDR1 MDHEN, CDR2 SYDVKM. The CDR3 totals 16 residues.

V gene TRBV7-3 combines with J gene TRBJ1-3. This CDR3 is built from 14 residues. Germline-derived CDR1 and CDR2 are SGHTA and FQGTGA. Here the CDR3 reads CASSATAQGNTIYF.

The chain joins TRBV6-2 or TRBV6-3 to TRBJ2-7; TCRdb returns TRBD1, unconfirmable since there is no DNA. CDR3 length: 15 amino acids. The germline gives CDR1 MNHEY, CDR2 SVGEGT. CDR3 region: CASTLQGAGVYEQYF.

The chain carries TRBV7-9 and TRBJ1-6; absent DNA, TCRdb's TRBD1 call cannot be checked. The CDR3 has 14 residues. The germline V gene has CDR1 SEHNR and CDR2 FQNEAQ (reference sequence). CDR3 residues: CASSKGQGVSPLHF.

The V call is TRBV6-5, the J call TRBJ2-1; with no DNA, the TCRdb D assignment of TRBD2 cannot be verified. The CDR3 covers 14 residues. The V gene's germline CDR1 is MNHEY and CDR2 SVGAGI. The chain's CDR3 is CASSYQGLAGRQFF.

The chain combines TRBV6-5 with TRBJ2-2; the TRBD1 assignment by TCRdb is unverifiable without DNA. Per germline, CDR1 MNHEY and CDR2 SVGAGI. This CDR3 spans 17 amino acids. CDR3 amino acids: CASSSHRRGRNTGELFF.

The chain has TRBV18 and TRBJ2-7; TCRdb outputs TRBD2, but without DNA this stays unchecked. Per the germline V gene, CDR1 is KGHSH and CDR2 is LQKENI. This CDR3 spans 16 amino acids. CDR3 protein: CASSPPVRAEEDEQYF.

The chain links TRBV5-1 to TRBJ1-5. Germline CDR1 reads SGHRS; CDR2 reads YFSETQ. There are 15 residues in the CDR3. The CDR3 here is CASSLWGGRDQPQHF.